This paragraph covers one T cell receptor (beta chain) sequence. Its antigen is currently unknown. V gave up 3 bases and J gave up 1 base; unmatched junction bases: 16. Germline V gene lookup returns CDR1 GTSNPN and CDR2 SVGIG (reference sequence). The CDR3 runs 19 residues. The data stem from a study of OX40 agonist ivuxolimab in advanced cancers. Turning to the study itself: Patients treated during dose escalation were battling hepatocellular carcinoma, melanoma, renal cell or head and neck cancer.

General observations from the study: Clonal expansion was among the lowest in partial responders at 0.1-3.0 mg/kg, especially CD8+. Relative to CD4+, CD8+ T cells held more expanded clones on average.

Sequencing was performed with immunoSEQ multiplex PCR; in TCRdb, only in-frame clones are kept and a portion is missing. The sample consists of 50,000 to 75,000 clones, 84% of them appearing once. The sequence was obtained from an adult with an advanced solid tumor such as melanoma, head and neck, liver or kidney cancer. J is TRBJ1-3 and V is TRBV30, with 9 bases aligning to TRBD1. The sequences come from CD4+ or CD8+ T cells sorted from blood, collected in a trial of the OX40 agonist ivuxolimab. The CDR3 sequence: CAWRKSVGRDRVSGNTIYF. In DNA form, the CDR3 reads TGTGCCTGGAGGAAGTCGGTGGGCCGGGACAGGGTGTCTGGAAACACCATATATTTT.